The rows below give T cell receptor beta chains drawn from one sample of a study of beta chain features in type 1 diabetes. Produced via immunoSEQ multiplex PCR; TCRdb's table is partial and in-frame only. The sample lists about 210,000 clones, roughly 10% occurring once. Material for sequencing was central memory CD4+ T cells from blood. Source of these receptors: a man younger than 35 in good health. Both conserved end residues are part of each CDR3. A D gene is named only where the DNA matches it firmly. For some rows the clone size is stated as once, few or many, or as a class when expanded; others skip it.

CDR3: CASSPLYDNEQFF
DNA: TGTGCCAGCTCACCGTTGTACGACAATGAGCAGTTCTTC
J: TRBJ2-1
D: NA
V: TRBV18
size: NA

CDR3: CASSTPDRASYEQYF
DNA: TGTGCCAGCAGCACGCCGGACAGGGCGTCCTACGAGCAGTACTTC
J: TRBJ2-7
D: TRBD1
V: TRBV7-2
size: NA

CDR3: CASSQGLQETQYF
DNA: TGTGCCAGCAGCCAGGGACTTCAAGAGACCCAGTACTTC
J: TRBJ2-5
D: NA
V: TRBV7-7
size: many

CDR3: CASRLPGSNEQYF
DNA: TGCGCCAGCAGACTGCCAGGCAGCAACGAGCAGTACTTC
J: TRBJ2-7
D: NA
V: TRBV5-1
size: NA

CDR3: CAWSPGASGSLSYNEQFF
DNA: TGTGCCTGGAGCCCTGGGGCTAGCGGGAGCCTATCCTACAATGAGCAGTTCTTC
J: TRBJ2-1
D: TRBD2
V: TRBV30
size: few

CDR3: CASRRQGGSEQFF
DNA: TGTGCCAGCAGACGACAGGGGGGAAGTGAGCAGTTCTTC
J: TRBJ2-1
D: TRBD1
V: TRBV2
size: NA

CDR3: CASSLSPEGGIEQYF
DNA: TGTGCCAGCAGCTTATCGCCGGAGGGGGGCATCGAGCAGTACTTC
J: TRBJ2-7
D: NA
V: TRBV11-2
size: NA

CDR3: CASSFQESGELFF
DNA: TGTGCCAGCAGCTTTCAGGAATCCGGGGAGCTGTTTTTT
J: TRBJ2-2
D: NA
V: TRBV7-9
size: NA

CDR3: CASSQARQGRGANVLTF
DNA: TGCGCCAGCAGCCAAGCCCGACAGGGGCGTGGGGCCAACGTCCTGACTTTC
J: TRBJ2-6
D: TRBD1
V: TRBV4-3
size: many

CDR3: CAWSVFETQYF
DNA: TGTGCCTGGAGTGTATTTGAGACCCAGTACTTC
J: TRBJ2-5
D: NA
V: TRBV30
size: NA

CDR3: CASSPGQGKGNTIYF
DNA: TGTGCCAGCAGTCCGGGACAGGGCAAAGGAAACACCATATATTTT
J: TRBJ1-3
D: TRBD1
V: TRBV25-1
size: few

CDR3: CAWKMGRGLQETQYF
DNA: TGTGCCTGGAAAATGGGCAGGGGGCTCCAAGAGACCCAGTACTTC
J: TRBJ2-5
D: TRBD1
V: TRBV30
size: few

CDR3: CASSATTSSAEQYF
DNA: TGTGCCAGCAGCGCGACGACTAGCAGCGCGGAGCAGTACTTC
J: TRBJ2-7
D: TRBD2
V: TRBV11-2
size: NA

CDR3: CATSKREGEKLFF
DNA: TGTGCCACCTCGAAGCGGGAGGGGGAAAAACTGTTTTTT
J: TRBJ1-4
D: NA
V: TRBV2
size: NA

CDR3: CASSLGQGVRETQYF
DNA: TGTGCCAGCAGCCTGGGACAGGGAGTGAGAGAGACCCAGTACTTC
J: TRBJ2-5
D: TRBD1
V: TRBV7-2
size: few

CDR3: CASSLGFSTDTQYF
DNA: TGTGCCAGCAGCTTGGGGTTTTCCACAGATACGCAGTATTTT
J: TRBJ2-3
D: NA
V: TRBV5-6
size: NA

CDR3: CASSLRWGLLSEQYF
DNA: TGTGCCAGCAGCTTGAGATGGGGCCTGTTGAGCGAGCAGTACTTC
J: TRBJ2-7
D: NA
V: TRBV5-6
size: few

CDR3: CASSQPQGITDTQYF
DNA: TGCGCCAGCAGCCAACCCCAGGGGATCACAGATACGCAGTATTTT
J: TRBJ2-3
D: NA
V: TRBV5-1
size: few

CDR3: CASSFSTGGSFHGELFF
DNA: TGTGCCAGCAGCTTTTCCACAGGGGGCTCTTTCCACGGGGAGCTGTTTTTT
J: TRBJ2-2
D: TRBD1
V: TRBV13
size: many

CDR3: CASSQGGTPSYGYTF
DNA: TGTGCCAGCAGCCAAGGGGGGACACCGTCCTATGGCTACACCTTC
J: TRBJ1-2
D: NA
V: TRBV5-6
size: NA

CDR3: CATQLGESSGTRQFF
DNA: TGTGCCACCCAATTGGGGGAGAGTAGCGGGACTCGACAGTTCTTC
J: TRBJ2-1
D: TRBD2
V: TRBV2
size: few

CDR3: CATSRDPGAKGTQYF
DNA: TGTGCCACCAGCAGAGATCCAGGGGCCAAGGGTACGCAGTATTTT
J: TRBJ2-3
D: NA
V: TRBV15
size: NA

CDR3: CSAAPGWGTGTEAFF
DNA: TGCAGCGCCGCCCCTGGATGGGGGACGGGCACTGAAGCTTTCTTT
J: TRBJ1-1
D: NA
V: TRBV29-1
size: few

CDR3: CASSLEKPGAFF
DNA: TGTGCCAGCAGCTTGGAGAAACCCGGGGCTTTCTTT
J: TRBJ1-1
D: NA
V: TRBV7-8
size: few

CDR3: CASSPQAGNEKLFF
DNA: TGTGCCAGCAGTCCACAGGCGGGTAATGAAAAACTGTTTTTT
J: TRBJ1-4
D: NA
V: TRBV6-6
size: few

CDR3: CASSQEWQMSSYEQYF
DNA: TGTGCCAGCAGCCAAGAGTGGCAGATGAGCTCCTACGAGCAGTACTTC
J: TRBJ2-7
D: NA
V: TRBV4-2
size: few

CDR3: CASSLSGIDEQFF
DNA: TGCGCCAGCAGCTTGAGCGGGATAGATGAGCAGTTCTTC
J: TRBJ2-1
D: TRBD2
V: TRBV5-1
size: few

CDR3: CASSPRGEKLFF
DNA: TGTGCCAGCAGCCCCCGGGGAGAAAAACTGTTTTTT
J: TRBJ1-4
D: NA
V: TRBV9
size: many

CDR3: CASSLDRDHEQFF
DNA: TGTGCCAGCAGCTTAGACAGGGACCATGAGCAGTTCTTC
J: TRBJ2-1
D: NA
V: TRBV7-2
size: NA

CDR3: CASSPYQGSVNTEAFF
DNA: TGTGCCAGCTCACCCTACCAGGGGTCCGTGAACACTGAAGCTTTCTTT
J: TRBJ1-1
D: NA
V: TRBV18
size: few

CDR3: CASSPDRTAYNEQFF
DNA: TGTGCCAGCAGCCCCGACCGGACGGCCTACAATGAGCAGTTCTTC
J: TRBJ2-1
D: NA
V: TRBV6-6
size: few

CDR3: CASSSQRGRETQYF
DNA: TGTGCCAGCAGCTCCCAGAGGGGTAGGGAGACCCAGTACTTC
J: TRBJ2-5
D: NA
V: TRBV7-9
size: NA

CDR3: CATSRVAGVEDTQYF
DNA: TGTGCCACCAGCAGAGTAGCGGGAGTCGAAGATACGCAGTATTTT
J: TRBJ2-3
D: TRBD2
V: TRBV15
size: NA

CDR3: CASGPGTTANTGELFF
DNA: TGTGCTAGTGGTCCCGGGACGACAGCGAACACCGGGGAGCTGTTTTTT
J: TRBJ2-2
D: NA
V: TRBV12-5
size: few

CDR3: CASSGGRVHNEQFF
DNA: TGTGCCAGTAGTGGGGGCCGGGTACACAATGAGCAGTTCTTC
J: TRBJ2-1
D: NA
V: TRBV19
size: NA

CDR3: CATSGLADRSSYNEQFF
DNA: TGTGCCACCAGCGGACTAGCGGATCGTAGCTCCTACAATGAGCAGTTCTTC
J: TRBJ2-1
D: TRBD2
V: TRBV15
size: NA

CDR3: CASSRQGFEQYF
DNA: TGTGCCAGCAGCCGACAGGGTTTCGAGCAGTACTTC
J: TRBJ2-7
D: TRBD1
V: TRBV7-9
size: few

CDR3: CASTFSGSSTDTQYF
DNA: TGTGCCAGCACCTTTAGCGGGTCTAGCACAGATACGCAGTATTTT
J: TRBJ2-3
D: TRBD2
V: TRBV6-1
size: NA

CDR3: CATSRDRGGYTF
DNA: TGTGCCACCAGCAGAGATCGAGGTGGCTACACCTTC
J: TRBJ1-2
D: NA
V: TRBV15
size: many

CDR3: CASSQGLASGSYEQYF
DNA: TGTGCCAGCAGCCAAGGGTTGGCTAGCGGCTCCTACGAGCAGTACTTC
J: TRBJ2-7
D: TRBD2
V: TRBV4-2
size: NA

CDR3: CSVEPDYNEQFF
DNA: TGCAGCGTTGAACCCGACTACAATGAGCAGTTCTTC
J: TRBJ2-1
D: NA
V: TRBV29-1
size: few

CDR3: CASSQNKGRAYGELFF
DNA: TGTGCCAGCAGCCAAAATAAAGGCCGAGCTTACGGGGAGCTGTTTTTT
J: TRBJ2-2
D: NA
V: TRBV14
size: NA

CDR3: CASSLSSKMEKLFF
DNA: TGCGCCAGCAGCTTGTCGAGTAAGATGGAAAAACTGTTTTTT
J: TRBJ1-4
D: NA
V: TRBV5-1
size: NA

CDR3: CASSFRGNTGELFF
DNA: TGTGCCAGCAGCTTTCGGGGAAACACCGGGGAGCTGTTTTTT
J: TRBJ2-2
D: NA
V: TRBV7-2
size: NA

CDR3: CASSPYLAENTGELFF
DNA: TGTGCCAGCTCACCCTATCTAGCGGAGAACACCGGGGAGCTGTTTTTT
J: TRBJ2-2
D: TRBD2
V: TRBV18
size: few

CDR3: CAWSEGGFPLPYEQYF
DNA: TGTGCCTGGAGTGAAGGTGGGTTCCCCCTGCCCTACGAGCAGTACTTC
J: TRBJ2-7
D: NA
V: TRBV30
size: NA

CDR3: CASSLSDGEQFF
DNA: TGTGCCAGCAGCCTAAGCGACGGTGAGCAGTTCTTC
J: TRBJ2-1
D: NA
V: TRBV7-6
size: few

CDR3: CASSLAGQGLDGYTF
DNA: TGTGCCAGCAGCTTAGCGGGACAGGGGTTGGATGGCTACACCTTC
J: TRBJ1-2
D: TRBD1
V: TRBV7-9
size: NA

CDR3: CASSPQGGHYNEQFF
DNA: TGTGCCAGCAGCCCCCAGGGGGGCCACTACAATGAGCAGTTCTTC
J: TRBJ2-1
D: NA
V: TRBV11-1
size: NA

CDR3: CSALLTRGTQYF
DNA: TGCAGCGCTCTCCTGACTAGGGGGACCCAGTACTTC
J: TRBJ2-5
D: NA
V: TRBV29-1
size: NA